The 20 T cell receptor beta chains presented below share a single source sample, sequenced in a study of blood T cell repertoires in COVID-19. Repertoires were generated with immunoSEQ multiplex PCR, while TCRdb's copy carries only in-frame clones and drops some. The table lists roughly 200,000 clones, around 83% of them singletons. Source material: peripheral blood. These receptors all come from a human donor in a cohort sampled during active COVID-19.

The gene calls are TRBV28 and TRBJ2-4; 9 nucleotides agree with TRBD1. From germline, CDR1 is MDHEN and CDR2 SYDVKM. With 2 bases clipped from V and 11 bases from J, the junction kept 7 bases outside the gene matches. This CDR3 is 14 amino acids long. CDR3 sequence reads: CASSLIMTGGFQYF. The CDR3 nucleotides are TGTGCCAGCAGTTTAATTATGACAGGGGGATTTCAGTACTTC. Complete variable domain (other parts from reference TRBV28 and TRBJ2-4): DVKVTQSSRYLVKRTGEKVFLECVQDMDHENMFWYRQDPGLGLRLIYFSYDVKMKEKGDIPEGYSVSREKKERFSLILESASTNQTSMYLCASSLIMTGGFQYFGAGTRLSVL.

J is TRBJ2-3 and V is TRBV4-1; D possibly corresponds to TRBD1 (5 bases). The V and J ends lost 0 bases and 4 bases respectively, with 8 bases between them. The CDR3 sequence is 14 residues long. Germline values: CDR1 MGHRA, CDR2 YSYEKL. CDR3 DNA: TGCGCCAGCAGCCAAGAGCAGGGATCAGATACGCAGTATTTT. It codes for CASSQEQGSDTQYF.

Here the CDR3 reads CASSWGDRDNTEAFF. In DNA form, the CDR3 reads TGCGCCAGCAGCTGGGGCGATAGGGATAACACTGAAGCTTTCTTT. J is TRBJ1-1 and V is TRBV5-1, with D possibly being TRBD1 (5 bases). V was clipped by 3 bases and J by 2 bases, with 14 bases between them. CDR1 and CDR2 from the germline V gene are SGHRS and YFSETQ. The CDR3 has 15 amino acids.

This sequence joins TRBV5-4 and TRBJ1-1, with a weak D call TRBD1 (5 bases). The CDR3 is 16 residues long. Germline values: CDR1 SGHNT, CDR2 YYREEE (reference sequence). V gave up 4 bases and J gave up 0 bases, with 16 bases separating them. CDR3 nucleotides: TGTGCCAGCAGCCTGGGGCAGGGAAAAGTGAACACTGAAGCTTTCTTT. Its protein is CASSLGQGKVNTEAFF.

This chain uses TRBV11-3 with TRBJ2-5, with TRBD1 identical over 7 bases. J was trimmed by 1 base and V by 5 bases; bases with no gene match: 7. The CDR3 extends over 15 amino acids. The germline V gene encodes CDR1 SGHNT and CDR2 YENEEA. DNA for the CDR3: TGTGCCAGCAGCCCCGGGACAGATTTCCAAGAGACCCAGTACTTC. Protein: CASSPGTDFQETQYF.

J is TRBJ2-7 and V is TRBV19, with 7 bases that match TRBD2. V lost 3 bases to trimming and J lost 3 bases; unmatched junction nucleotides: 8. There are 15 residues in the CDR3. Per the germline V gene, CDR1 is LNHDA and CDR2 is SQIVND (reference sequence). CDR3 sequence: CASSIFLGGDYEQYF. Written as DNA, the CDR3 is TGTGCCAGTAGTATTTTTTTGGGGGGGGACTACGAGCAGTACTTC.

This clone has just one count. Written as DNA, the CDR3 is TGTGCCAGCAGCCAGGGGGGTACCTCCTACAATGAGCAGTTCTTC. Amino acid sequence: CASSQGGTSYNEQFF. The J gene is TRBJ2-1, the V gene TRBV6-5; a possible D gene is TRBD1 (7 bases). CDR3 length: 15 residues. CDR1 and CDR2 (germline): MNHEY, SVGAGI. Trimming removed 6 bases at V and 0 bases at J, with 12 bases between.

This clone was picked up one time. V and J are TRBV6-5 and TRBJ2-7, with D possibly being TRBD2 (5 bases). Germline CDR1 and CDR2: MNHEY and SVGAGI. CDR3 length equals 12 residues. V was pared by 8 bases and J by 2 bases, with 10 bases between. Here the CDR3 reads CASGETAYEQYF. The CDR3 DNA is TGTGCCAGCGGGGAGACCGCCTACGAGCAGTACTTC.

The chain is built from TRBV5-1 and TRBJ2-1; tentative D call: TRBD2 (6 bases). From germline, CDR1 is SGHRS and CDR2 YFSETQ. Trimming pared 6 bases from V and 0 bases from J, leaving 19 bases between. The CDR3 loop spans 17 amino acids. The CDR3: CASTLGSGIYSYNEQFF. The CDR3 coding sequence is TGCGCCAGCACCCTGGGTAGCGGAATCTACTCCTACAATGAGCAGTTCTTC.

The chain recombines TRBV5-1 with TRBJ1-5; tentatively, D is TRBD1 (6 bases). CDR3 length equals 15 residues. CDR1 is SGHRS and CDR2 is YFSETQ in the germline V gene. Trimming removed 0 bases at V and 6 bases at J, with 13 bases between. The CDR3: CASSLVAGEGQPQHF. CDR3 nucleotides: TGCGCCAGCAGCTTGGTTGCAGGGGAGGGTCAGCCCCAGCATTTT.

V usage is TRBV5-1 and J usage is TRBJ2-5; 8 bases match TRBD2. CDR1 SGHRS and CDR2 YFSETQ come from the germline V gene. After removal of 2 bases from V and 4 bases from J, the junction contained 7 bases not matched to a gene. CDR3 length: 15 amino acids. CDR3 in DNA: TGCGCCAGCAGCTTTTATGGGACTAGGACAGAGACCCAGTACTTC. It translates to CASSFYGTRTETQYF.

Only a few counts were recorded for this clone. The V call is TRBV28, the J call TRBJ1-2; 10 bases fit TRBD1. With 3 bases clipped from V and 1 base from J, the junction kept 8 bases outside the gene matches. The CDR3 spans 17 residues. Germline values: CDR1 MDHEN, CDR2 SYDVKM. The CDR3 sequence: CASSFFGTGALNYGYTF. The CDR3 nucleotides are TGTGCCAGCAGTTTTTTTGGGACAGGGGCTCTTAACTATGGCTACACCTTC.

The V and J genes are TRBV10-1 and TRBJ2-4; D might be TRBD2 (6 bases). The CDR3 totals 11 residues. Per the germline V gene, CDR1 is WNHNN and CDR2 is SYGVQD (reference sequence). This CDR3 is CCSPRGNIQYF. CDR3 nucleotide sequence: TGCTGCTCCCCGCGGGGTAACATTCAGTACTTC.

This chain links TRBV29-1 with TRBJ2-5, with TRBD1 as a possible D gene (6 bases). The CDR3 covers 14 residues. V was trimmed by 0 bases and J by 5 bases, leaving 13 bases between them. Germline V gives CDR1 SQVTM, CDR2 ANQGSEA. Here the CDR3 reads CSVEDQGTSETQYF. DNA of the CDR3: TGCAGCGTTGAAGATCAGGGGACCTCTGAGACCCAGTACTTC.

This clone was seen repeatedly, ten times or more. The V gene is TRBV5-6, the J gene TRBJ2-7; D remains ambiguous. CDR3 length: 12 residues. Trimming stripped 4 bases from V and 6 bases from J, with 11 bases between. Germline V gene sequence: CDR1 SGHDT, CDR2 YYEEEE. The CDR3 is CASSLGPSEQYF. DNA of the CDR3: TGTGCCAGCAGCCTGGGTCCTAGCGAGCAGTACTTC.

The V and J genes are TRBV5-6 and TRBJ2-3, with TRBD2 identical over 7 bases. This CDR3 region has 15 residues. Germline assignment: CDR1 SGHDT and CDR2 YYEEEE. Losses at the gene ends were 2 bases for V and 5 bases for J; bases not matched to a gene: 8. CDR3 DNA sequence: TGTGCCAGCAGCTTCAGTGGGAGGGCCTTAGATACGCAGTATTTT. It encodes CASSFSGRALDTQYF.

This chain uses TRBV9 with TRBJ2-1; 9 bases are shared with TRBD2. The CDR3 covers 15 residues. Per germline, CDR1 SGDLS and CDR2 YYNGEE. V lost 3 bases to trimming and J lost 3 bases; unmatched junction nucleotides: 4. CDR3 sequence: CASSAVAGDYNEQFF. In nucleotides, the CDR3 is TGTGCCAGCAGCGCTGTAGCGGGGGACTACAATGAGCAGTTCTTC.

This clone came up once. The rearrangement joins TRBV19 to TRBJ2-7; maybe TRBD1 (5 bases). The CDR3 is 15 amino acids. Trimming removed 5 bases from V and 0 bases from J, with 14 bases in between. Germline CDR1 and CDR2: LNHDA and SQIVND (reference sequence). CDR3 in amino acids: CASSVGDSSSYEQYF. As DNA, the CDR3 is TGTGCCAGTAGTGTGGGCGACAGTTCCTCCTACGAGCAGTACTTC. The full variable domain, its missing parts supplied by reference TRBV19 and TRBJ2-7, is DGGITQSPKYLFRKEGQNVTLSCEQNLNHDAMYWYRQDPGQGLRLIYYSQIVNDFQKGDIAEGYSVSREKKESFPLTVTSAQKNPTAFYLCASSVGDSSSYEQYFGPGTRLTVT.

The chain combines TRBV19 with TRBJ2-2; D perhaps matches TRBD2 (5 bases). V was shortened by 3 bases and J by 5 bases, with 19 bases between the two germline ends. Germline values: CDR1 LNHDA, CDR2 SQIVND (reference sequence). The CDR3 loop spans 17 amino acids. In DNA, the CDR3 is TGTGCCAGTAGTATCAGCGGCGAGCCTTTGAGAACCGGGGAGCTGTTTTTT. Protein sequence: CASSISGEPLRTGELFF.

The rearrangement joins TRBV6-2 or TRBV6-3 to TRBJ2-3, with 8 bases fitting TRBD2. Germline values: CDR1 MNHEY, CDR2 SVGEGT. Germline trimming cut 5 bases from V and 3 bases from J; bases unmatched to any gene: 10. This CDR3 spans 16 amino acids. The DNA of the CDR3 is TGTGCCAGCAGTCATCGGGGGGGCGGAAGGACAGATACGCAGTATTTT. Amino acid sequence: CASSHRGGGRTDTQYF.